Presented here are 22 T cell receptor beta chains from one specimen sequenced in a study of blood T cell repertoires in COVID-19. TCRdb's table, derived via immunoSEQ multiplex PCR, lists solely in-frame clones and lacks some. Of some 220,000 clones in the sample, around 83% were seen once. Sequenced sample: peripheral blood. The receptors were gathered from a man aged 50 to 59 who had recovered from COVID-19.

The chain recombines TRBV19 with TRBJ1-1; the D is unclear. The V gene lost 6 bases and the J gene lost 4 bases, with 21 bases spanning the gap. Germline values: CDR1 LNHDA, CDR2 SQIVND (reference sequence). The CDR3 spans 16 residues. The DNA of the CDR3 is TGTGCCAGTAGCCCGGGTGGCTCCCTGTGGGTCACTGAAGCTTTCTTT. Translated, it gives CASSPGGSLWVTEAFF.

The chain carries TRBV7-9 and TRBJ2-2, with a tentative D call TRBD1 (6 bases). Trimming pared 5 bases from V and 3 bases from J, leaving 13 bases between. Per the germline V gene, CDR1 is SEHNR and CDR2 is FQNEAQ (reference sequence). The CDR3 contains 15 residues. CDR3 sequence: CASSPTRGDTGELFF. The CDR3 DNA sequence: TGTGCCAGCAGCCCAACCAGGGGCGACACCGGGGAGCTGTTTTTT. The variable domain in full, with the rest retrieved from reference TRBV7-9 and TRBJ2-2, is DTGVSQNPRHKITKRGQNVTFRCDPISEHNRLYWYRQTLGQGPEFLTYFQNEAQLEKSRLLSDRFSAERPKGSFSTLEIQRTEQGDSAMYLCASSPTRGDTGELFFGEGSRLTVL.

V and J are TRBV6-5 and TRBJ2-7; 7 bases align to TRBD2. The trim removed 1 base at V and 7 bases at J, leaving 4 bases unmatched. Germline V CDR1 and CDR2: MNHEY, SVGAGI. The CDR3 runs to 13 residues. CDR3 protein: CASSYWTRGEQYF. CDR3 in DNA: TGTGCCAGCAGTTACTGGACTAGAGGGGAGCAGTACTTC.

Written as DNA, the CDR3 is TGTGCCAGCAGCCCTTCGACTAGCGGAGTACCAAGATCTAGAGAGACCCAGTACTTC. This codes for CASSPSTSGVPRSRETQYF. The chain recombines TRBV14 with TRBJ2-5; 9 positions match TRBD2. This CDR3 has 19 amino acids. The germline gives CDR1 SGHDN, CDR2 FVKESK. The V segment lost 4 bases and the J segment 4 bases; nucleotides outside the gene matches: 19.

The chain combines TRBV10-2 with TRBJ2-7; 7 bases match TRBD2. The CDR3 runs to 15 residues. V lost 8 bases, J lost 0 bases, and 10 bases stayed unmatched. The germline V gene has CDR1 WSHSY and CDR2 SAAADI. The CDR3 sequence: CASGLATGGSYEQYF. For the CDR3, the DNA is TGCGCCAGCGGATTAGCTACGGGAGGCTCCTACGAGCAGTACTTC.

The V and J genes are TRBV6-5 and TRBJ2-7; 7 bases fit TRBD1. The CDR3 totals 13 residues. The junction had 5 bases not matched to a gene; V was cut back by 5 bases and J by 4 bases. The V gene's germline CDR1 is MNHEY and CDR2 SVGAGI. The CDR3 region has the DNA TGTGCCAGCAGTCCGGGACAGCCTTACGAGCAGTACTTC. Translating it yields CASSPGQPYEQYF.

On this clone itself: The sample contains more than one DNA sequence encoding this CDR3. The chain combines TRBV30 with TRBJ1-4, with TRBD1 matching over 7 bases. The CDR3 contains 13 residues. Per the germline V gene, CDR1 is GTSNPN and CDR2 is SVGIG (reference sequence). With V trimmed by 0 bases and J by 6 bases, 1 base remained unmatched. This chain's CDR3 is CAWSVGTDEKLFF. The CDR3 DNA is TGTGCCTGGAGTGTCGGGACAGATGAAAAACTGTTTTTT.

The CDR3 loop is CASSTTGTGINQPQHF. DNA for the CDR3: TGTGCCAGTAGTACTACCGGGACAGGGATCAATCAGCCCCAGCATTTT. This chain connects TRBV19 to TRBJ1-5; 9 bases map to TRBD1. Germline assignment: CDR1 LNHDA and CDR2 SQIVND (reference sequence). The CDR3 spans 16 residues. Trimming took 4 bases from V and 3 from J; bases not matched to a gene: 7.

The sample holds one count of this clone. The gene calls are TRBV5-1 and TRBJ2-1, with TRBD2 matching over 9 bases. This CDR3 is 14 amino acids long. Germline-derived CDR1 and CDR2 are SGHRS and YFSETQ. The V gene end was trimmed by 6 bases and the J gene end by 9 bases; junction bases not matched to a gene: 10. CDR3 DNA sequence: TGCGCCAGCACCTCATGGACTAGCGATTCTGAGCAGTTCTTC. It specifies CASTSWTSDSEQFF.

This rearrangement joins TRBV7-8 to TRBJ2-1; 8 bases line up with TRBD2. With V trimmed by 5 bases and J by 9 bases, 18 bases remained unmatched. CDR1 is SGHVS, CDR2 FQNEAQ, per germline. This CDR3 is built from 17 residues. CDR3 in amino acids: CASSRLSLAGRKSEQFF. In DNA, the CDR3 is TGTGCCAGCAGCCGATTAAGTCTAGCGGGTAGAAAGAGTGAGCAGTTCTTC.

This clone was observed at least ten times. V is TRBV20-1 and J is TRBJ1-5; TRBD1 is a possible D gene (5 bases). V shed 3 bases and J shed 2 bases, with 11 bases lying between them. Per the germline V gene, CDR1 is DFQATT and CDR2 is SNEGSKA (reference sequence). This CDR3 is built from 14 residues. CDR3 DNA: TGCAGTGCTAGTTCGGGGGTGGGCAATCAGCCCCAGCATTTT. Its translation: CSASSGVGNQPQHF.

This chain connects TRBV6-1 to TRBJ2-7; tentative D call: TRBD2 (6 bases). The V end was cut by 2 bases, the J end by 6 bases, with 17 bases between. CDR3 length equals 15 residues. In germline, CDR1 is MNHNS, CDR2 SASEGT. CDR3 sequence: CASSELGGVMVEQYF. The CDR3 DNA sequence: TGTGCCAGCAGTGAATTGGGCGGGGTGATGGTCGAGCAGTACTTC.

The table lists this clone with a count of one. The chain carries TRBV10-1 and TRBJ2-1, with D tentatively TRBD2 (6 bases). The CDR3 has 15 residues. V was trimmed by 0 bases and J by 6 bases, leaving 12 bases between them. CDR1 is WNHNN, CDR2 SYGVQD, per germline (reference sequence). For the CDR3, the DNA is TGCGCCAGCAGTGAGTCTCCCTCAGCGGGCAATGAGCAGTTCTTC. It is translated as CASSESPSAGNEQFF.

The DNA for the CDR3 is TGTGCCAGCAGCCCCCAGAGTGGGGCGGTATACAATGAGCAGTTCTTC. This codes for CASSPQSGAVYNEQFF. J is TRBJ2-1 and V is TRBV11-2; D perhaps matches TRBD1 (5 bases). The CDR3 consists of 16 residues. Germline V lookup: CDR1 SGHAT, CDR2 FQNNGV. Trimming pared 5 bases from V and 4 bases from J, leaving 18 bases between.

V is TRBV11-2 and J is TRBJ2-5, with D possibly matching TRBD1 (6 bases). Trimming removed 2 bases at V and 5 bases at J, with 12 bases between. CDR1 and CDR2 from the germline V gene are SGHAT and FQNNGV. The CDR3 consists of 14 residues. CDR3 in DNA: TGTGCCAGCAGCTTACGTGGTAGGGGGGAGACCCAGTACTTC. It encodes CASSLRGRGETQYF.

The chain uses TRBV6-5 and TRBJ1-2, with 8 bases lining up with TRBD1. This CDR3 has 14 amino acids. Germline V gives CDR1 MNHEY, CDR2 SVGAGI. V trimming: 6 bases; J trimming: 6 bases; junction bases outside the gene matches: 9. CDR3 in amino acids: CASRDRGWLNGYTF. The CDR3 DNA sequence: TGTGCCAGCAGAGACAGGGGTTGGTTGAATGGCTACACCTTC.

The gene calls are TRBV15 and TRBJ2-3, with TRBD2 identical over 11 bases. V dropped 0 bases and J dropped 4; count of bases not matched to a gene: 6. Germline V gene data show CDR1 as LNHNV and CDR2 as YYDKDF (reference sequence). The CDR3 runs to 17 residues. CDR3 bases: TGTGCCACCAGCAGAGAACTTTCGGGACTAGCGGCAGATACGCAGTATTTT. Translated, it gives CATSRELSGLAADTQYF. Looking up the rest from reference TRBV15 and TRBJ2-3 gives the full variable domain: DAMVIQNPRYQVTQFGKPVTLSCSQTLNHNVMYWYQQKSSQAPKLLFHYYDKDFNNEADTPDNFQSRRPNTSFCFLDIRSPGLGDTAMYLCATSRELSGLAADTQYFGPGTRLTVL.

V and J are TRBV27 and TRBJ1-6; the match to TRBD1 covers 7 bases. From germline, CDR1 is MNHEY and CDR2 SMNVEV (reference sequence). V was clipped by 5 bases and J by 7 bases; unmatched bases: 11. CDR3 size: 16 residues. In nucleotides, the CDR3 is TGTGCCAGCAGTCCGTATACAGGGGCAGGGAATTCACCCCTCCACTTT. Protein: CASSPYTGAGNSPLHF.

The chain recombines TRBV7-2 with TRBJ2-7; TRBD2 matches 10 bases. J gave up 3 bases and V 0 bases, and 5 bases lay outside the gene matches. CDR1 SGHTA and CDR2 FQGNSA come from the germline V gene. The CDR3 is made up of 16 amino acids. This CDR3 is CASSLAPSGSLYEQYF. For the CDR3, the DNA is TGTGCCAGCAGCTTAGCCCCTAGCGGGAGCCTCTACGAGCAGTACTTC.

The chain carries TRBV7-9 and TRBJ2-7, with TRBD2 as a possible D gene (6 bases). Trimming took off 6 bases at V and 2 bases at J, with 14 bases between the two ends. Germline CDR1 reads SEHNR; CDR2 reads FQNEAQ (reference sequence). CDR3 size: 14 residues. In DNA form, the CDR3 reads TGTGCCAGCAGGCGCGGGGACGGTCCCTACGAGCAGTACTTC. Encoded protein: CASRRGDGPYEQYF.

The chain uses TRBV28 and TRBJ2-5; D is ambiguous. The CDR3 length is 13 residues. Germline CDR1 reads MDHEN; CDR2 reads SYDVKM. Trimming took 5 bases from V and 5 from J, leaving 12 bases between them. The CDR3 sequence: CASSLGRTETQYF. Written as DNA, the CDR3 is TGTGCCAGCAGTCTAGGCCGTACCGAGACCCAGTACTTC.

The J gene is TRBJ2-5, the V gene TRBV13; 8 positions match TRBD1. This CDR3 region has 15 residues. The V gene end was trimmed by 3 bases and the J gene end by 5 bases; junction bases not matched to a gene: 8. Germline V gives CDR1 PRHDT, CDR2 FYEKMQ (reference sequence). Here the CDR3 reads CASSFGQGGGETQYF. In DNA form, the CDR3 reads TGTGCCAGCAGCTTCGGACAGGGTGGGGGGGAGACCCAGTACTTC.